Listed here are 21 T cell receptor beta chains from one sample, sequenced in a study of shared clonotypes between healthy human individuals. Measured with immunoSEQ multiplex PCR; TCRdb has only the in-frame clones, and not every one. The data show hundreds of thousands of clones, with about four fifths seen just once and roughly 13% held by the top ten. The sample was PBMCs. All receptors come from a middle-aged woman in good health. Some clones in this sample may be carry-over from other donors' samples.

The chain combines TRBV7-8 with TRBJ1-5, with TRBD1 as a possible D gene (5 bases). Germline V gene lookup returns CDR1 SGHVS and CDR2 FQNEAQ. The length of the CDR3 is 14 residues. V dropped 3 bases and J dropped 5 bases, with 11 bases sitting between them. The CDR3 reads CASSFRGKDQPQHF. CDR3 nucleotides: TGTGCCAGCAGCTTCCGGGGGAAGGATCAGCCCCAGCATTTT.

The rearrangement joins TRBV5-1 to TRBJ2-3; 9 bases fit TRBD2. CDR3 length equals 17 residues. J gave up 0 bases and V 0 bases, and 5 bases lay outside the gene matches. Per germline, CDR1 SGHRS and CDR2 YFSETQ. The DNA for the CDR3 is TGCGCCAGCAGCTTGGTACTAGCGGGCACTAGCACAGATACGCAGTATTTT. It translates to CASSLVLAGTSTDTQYF.

The chain uses TRBV30 and TRBJ2-3; no definite D call. Germline CDR1 is GTSNPN and CDR2 is SVGIG (reference sequence). V lost 5 bases and J lost 1, with 10 bases in between. The CDR3 has 13 amino acids. CDR3 bases: TGTGCCTGGGGAGTGAAAGGCACAGATACGCAGTATTTT. It specifies CAWGVKGTDTQYF.

The rearrangement joins TRBV6-4 to TRBJ2-1; 7 bases match TRBD2. The CDR3 runs to 19 residues. Germline CDR1 and CDR2: MRHNA and SNTAGT. J lost 1 base, V lost 0 bases, and 12 bases had no gene match. The CDR3 DNA is TGTGCCAGCAGTGACTCAGAGGGTGCTAGCGGAAGATCCTACAATGAGCAGTTCTTC. Residues: CASSDSEGASGRSYNEQFF.

The chain employs TRBV18 and TRBJ2-7; possibly TRBD2 for D (6 bases). CDR1 and CDR2 (germline): KGHSH, LQKENI. The CDR3 is 15 amino acids. Trimming removed 2 bases at V and 3 bases at J, with 14 bases between. The CDR3 loop is CASSPGASAVYEQYF. CDR3 in DNA: TGTGCCAGCTCACCAGGGGCTAGCGCGGTCTACGAGCAGTACTTC.

J is TRBJ1-2 and V is TRBV11-2; 7 positions match TRBD1. Germline-derived CDR1 and CDR2 are SGHAT and FQNNGV. V lost 8 bases, J lost 4 bases, and 7 bases stayed unmatched. This CDR3 is 13 amino acids long. CDR3 residues: CASADRAFYGYTF. CDR3 DNA sequence: TGTGCCAGCGCCGACAGGGCCTTCTATGGCTACACCTTC.

This chain connects TRBV10-2 to TRBJ2-7; TRBD2 matches at 9 bases. Germline loops: CDR1 WSHSY, CDR2 SAAADI. The V and J ends lost 6 bases and 5 bases, in that order; junction bases with no gene match: 8. This CDR3 has 14 amino acids. The CDR3 reads CASRPGLATHEQYF. The CDR3 DNA reads as TGCGCCAGCAGACCGGGACTAGCTACCCACGAGCAGTACTTC.

V is TRBV15 and J is TRBJ1-5, with D unclear. Trimming stripped 0 bases from V and 1 base from J, with 7 bases between. In germline, CDR1 is LNHNV, CDR2 YYDKDF (reference sequence). The CDR3 has 15 amino acids. This CDR3 is CATSREAESNQPQHF. In DNA, the CDR3 is TGTGCCACCAGCAGAGAAGCGGAGAGCAATCAGCCCCAGCATTTT.

This chain uses TRBV19 with TRBJ2-1; 12 nucleotides match TRBD1. CDR3 length: 15 residues. V trimming: 4 bases; J trimming: 8 bases; junction bases outside the gene matches: 6. In germline, CDR1 is LNHDA, CDR2 SQIVND (reference sequence). CDR3 amino acids: CASSTPGTGGYEQFF. For the CDR3, the DNA is TGTGCCAGTAGTACTCCCGGGACAGGGGGCTATGAGCAGTTCTTC.

The chain has TRBV19 and TRBJ2-2; TRBD2 aligns across 11 bases. Per germline, CDR1 LNHDA and CDR2 SQIVND (reference sequence). The CDR3 covers 15 residues. Trimming took 7 bases from V and 6 from J; bases not matched to a gene: 7. This CDR3 reads CASTELAGVAGELFF. CDR3 in DNA: TGTGCCAGTACGGAACTAGCGGGAGTGGCCGGGGAGCTGTTTTTT.

This clone was seen a few times. One base separates it from a far larger clone, so it is likely a read error. No conserved phenylalanine or tryptophan is present at the end of the CDR3, so a read error is the likely explanation. This same CDR3 is encoded by further DNA sequences in the sample. The chain recombines TRBV7-8 with TRBJ2-7; D call uncertain. Germline V lookup: CDR1 SGHVS, CDR2 FQNEAQ. This CDR3 has 15 residues. Trimming removed 6 bases from V and 2 bases from J, with 17 bases in between. The CDR3 here is CASSFLRYSPYEQYL. The CDR3 nucleotides are TGTGCCAGCAGTTTCCTCCGCTACTCACCCTACGAGCAGTACCTC.

This chain uses TRBV19 with TRBJ2-5; 7 bases align to TRBD1. This CDR3 region has 14 residues. V shed 4 bases and J 1 base; nucleotides not matched to a gene: 3. Germline assignment: CDR1 LNHDA and CDR2 SQIVND (reference sequence). CDR3 sequence (DNA): TGTGCCAGTAGTACAGGGACAGTCCAAGAGACCCAGTACTTC. It encodes CASSTGTVQETQYF.

The chain uses TRBV7-2 and TRBJ2-3; 7 bases fit TRBD2. V was clipped by 3 bases and J by 3 bases; unmatched bases: 3. CDR3 size: 14 residues. Germline lookup yields CDR1 SGHTA and CDR2 FQGNSA. CDR3 loop: CASSFLGGTDTQYF. The CDR3 DNA reads as TGTGCCAGCAGCTTCTTGGGGGGGACAGATACGCAGTATTTT.

Of note for this clone: Other DNA sequences in the same sample also yield this CDR3. The chain uses TRBV5-1 and TRBJ1-5; the D gene is possibly TRBD1 (5 bases). V lost 1 base to trimming and J lost 5 bases, with 7 bases between them. The CDR3 extends over 13 amino acids. Looked up from germline, CDR1 is SGHRS and CDR2 is YFSETQ. This CDR3 reads CASSLSQDQPQHF. CDR3 coding DNA: TGCGCCAGCAGCTTGTCACAGGATCAGCCCCAGCATTTT.

The chain is built from TRBV4-3 and TRBJ1-4, with unresolved D. V lost 4 bases, J lost 7 bases, and 10 bases lay in between. The V gene's germline CDR1 is LGHNA and CDR2 YSLEER. The CDR3 is made up of 13 amino acids. This chain's CDR3 is CASSPSAGEKLFF. In DNA form, the CDR3 reads TGCGCCAGCAGCCCCTCCGCCGGTGAAAAACTGTTTTTT.

In its sample, this clone was seen once. The genes are TRBV18 and TRBJ2-3; D may be TRBD2 (6 bases). V shed 5 bases and J shed 0 bases, with 9 bases lying between them. The CDR3 sequence is 14 residues long. Per germline, CDR1 KGHSH and CDR2 LQKENI. CDR3 residues: CASSGAGSTDTQYF. CDR3 DNA sequence: TGTGCCAGCTCAGGGGCGGGGAGCACAGATACGCAGTATTTT.

The chain couples TRBV7-9 to TRBJ2-3, with 7 bases aligning to TRBD2. Germline assignment: CDR1 SEHNR and CDR2 FQNEAQ (reference sequence). V shed 5 bases, J shed 0 bases, and the junction held 5 bases outside the gene matches. The CDR3 has 15 residues. In nucleotides, the CDR3 is TGTGCCAGCAGCCCTGCGGGAGCTAGCACAGATACGCAGTATTTT. Protein product: CASSPAGASTDTQYF.

V gene TRBV7-2 combines with J gene TRBJ2-5; 8 bases align to TRBD2. This CDR3 contains 16 residues. Germline trimming cut 5 bases from V and 5 bases from J; bases unmatched to any gene: 13. Germline V gene lookup returns CDR1 SGHTA and CDR2 FQGNSA. In DNA form, the CDR3 reads TGTGCCAGCAGCAGAACCGGGACTAGGTTTGGGGAGACCCAGTACTTC. It codes for CASSRTGTRFGETQYF. Full variable domain (remainder filled in from reference TRBV7-2 and TRBJ2-5): GAGVSQSPSNKVTEKGKDVELRCDPISGHTALYWYRQSLGQGLEFLIYFQGNSAPDKSGLPSDRFSAERTGGSVSTLTIQRTQQEDSAVYLCASSRTGTRFGETQYFGPGTRLLVL.

The genes are TRBV5-1 and TRBJ1-3, with D perhaps matching TRBD1 (6 bases). Trimming shortened V by 0 bases and J by 3 bases, and 10 bases separated the two germline ends. The germline V gene has CDR1 SGHRS and CDR2 YFSETQ. The CDR3 contains 15 residues. CDR3 region: CASSLEGDDGNTIYF. The DNA of the CDR3 is TGCGCCAGCAGCTTGGAGGGGGATGATGGAAACACCATATATTTT.

V and J are TRBV5-6 and TRBJ1-4; D ambiguous. V dropped 0 bases and J dropped 10 bases, with 10 bases sitting between them. Germline values: CDR1 SGHDT, CDR2 YYEEEE. This CDR3 spans 13 amino acids. Here the CDR3 reads CASSLGSGLKLFF. CDR3 nucleotide sequence: TGTGCCAGCAGCTTGGGTTCGGGGTTAAAACTGTTTTTT.

This clone was counted between two and nine times. The CDR3, as DNA: TGTGCCTGGAGAAGGTCCTGGGACACCTACGAGCAGTACTTC. It codes for CAWRRSWDTYEQYF. This rearrangement joins TRBV30 to TRBJ2-7; D is perhaps TRBD1 (6 bases). V dropped 3 bases and J dropped 2 bases, with 14 bases sitting between them. The CDR3 consists of 14 residues. Germline V gene data show CDR1 as GTSNPN and CDR2 as SVGIG (reference sequence).